The present entry profiles one T cell receptor (beta chain) with its context. No cognate antigen has been identified for it. Base qualities are missing; no much larger clone stands one base away. These data are taken from a study of preoperative IRX-2 immunotherapy in early breast cancer (dated by TCRdb to about 2019). The intended sense of this specimen's treatment or condition label: preoperative locoregional IRX-2 cytokine immunotherapy. The samples were obtained from a phase Ib study that tested preoperative, locoregional IRX-2 cytokine immunotherapy designed to prime immune responses. Donors were patients with early-stage breast cancer who received IRX-2 before surgery. The germline V end is reduced by 10 bases and the J end by 0 bases; junction bases left unmatched: 13. CDR1 and CDR2, looked up from the germline V gene, are MNHGY and SAAAGT. Spanning cysteine to phenylalanine, the CDR3 consists of 17 amino acids. Only the CDR3 DNA stays, 51 bases, in frame from base 1.

Receptor amplification or capture employed the immunoSEQ multiplex PCR assay. As stored in TCRdb, this immuneACCESS dataset retains in-frame rearrangements with V and J assigned. A fraction of the clones does not appear; measured against another copy, unresolved V genes explain less than half of the discrepancy, and the remainder lacks a known reason. The sample contains just under 4,000 clones, around two thirds of them found a single time. The biggest ten clones account for less than 20% of the sample. This sequence uses TRBV6-8 and TRBJ2-2; 8 middle bases align to TRBD1. The clonotype comes from a human donor with breast cancer. Source: tumor tissue, taken after IRX-2 immunotherapy. The CDR3 sequence is CAIRETGAPSNTGELFF. The DNA sequence is TGTGCCATCAGAGAGACAGGGGCCCCTTCGAACACCGGGGAGCTGTTTTTT.